This TCR beta chain is drawn from a study of identifying expanded T cells in peripheral blood. Whole-study results and caveats: Roughly two-week clone count variance significantly increased as total template count grew.

There are 16 residues in the CDR3. V was clipped by 0 bases and J by 1 base, with 13 bases between them. In germline, CDR1 is SGHRS, CDR2 YFSETQ. Concerning this clone itself: Its target is not known.

No infections or other immune events were documented during collection. Here immunoSEQ multiplex PCR was the method, and the copy in TCRdb shows in-frame clones only, minus some. The sample has about 78,000 clones, about 88% seen once. The source material was blood. The V call is TRBV5-1, the J call TRBJ1-2; no clear D gene. The TCR sequence derives from a person aged 18 to 69 in good health. CDR3: CASSLEFSRGNYGYTF. CDR3 DNA sequence: TGCGCCAGCAGCTTGGAATTCAGCCGGGGTAACTATGGCTACACCTTC.